The rows below give T cell receptor beta chains drawn from one sample of a study of blood T cell repertoires in COVID-19. Only in-frame clones appear in the TCRdb table, and some are missing; sequencing was by immunoSEQ multiplex PCR. Of approximately 180,000 clones detected, around 85% appear once; the ten largest clones hold over 2.5%. The sequenced material came from peripheral blood. The receptors were gathered from a man in his 60s with acute or convalescent COVID-19. Each CDR3 is given without its conserved first and last residue. Each record gives: J gene, V gene, CDR3 protein.

TRBJ2-1 | TRBV28 | ASSPNRGGREQF
TRBJ2-2 | TRBV19 | PPGDTGELF
TRBJ2-5 | TRBV5-1 | ASSFLPGTGGYETQY
TRBJ2-3 | TRBV3-1/TRBV3-2 | ASSQDLTSGRVNTQY
TRBJ2-7 | TRBV3-1/TRBV3-2 | ASSQERLAAYEQY
TRBJ2-1 | TRBV11-3 | ASSLGPTYNEQF
TRBJ2-1 | TRBV6-5 | ASTRGSGADEQF
TRBJ1-4 | TRBV12-3/TRBV12-4 | ASSLAQGRKLF
TRBJ2-3 | TRBV4-2 | ASSQESSPDTQY
TRBJ1-1 | TRBV5-4 | ASRTPGVMNTEAF
TRBJ2-2 | TRBV27 | ASRTSGISTGELF
TRBJ2-7 | TRBV27 | ASRGSGYWYEQY
TRBJ2-1 | TRBV7-2 | ASRLLAGGSNEQF
TRBJ2-3 | TRBV7-3 | ASSLARDTNTQY
TRBJ2-3 | TRBV27 | ASRAGGAGTDTQY